This T cell receptor beta chain was recovered during a study of blood T cell repertoires in COVID-19. Across the study: Sites across the United States, Italy and Spain contributed samples from acute and convalescent COVID-19.

TCRdb's copy holds only in-frame clones and misses some; the assay was immunoSEQ multiplex PCR. The table shows 290,000 or so clones, with about nine tenths occurring only once. Seattle patients were enrolled while actively infected and followed longitudinally. CDR3 length: 13 amino acids. V lost 3 bases to trimming and J lost 1 base, with 6 bases between them. Looked up from germline, CDR1 is MNHEY and CDR2 is SVGAGI. The gene calls are TRBV6-5 and TRBJ1-1; D unclear. The sequenced sample was peripheral blood. The clonotype comes from a woman in her 30s with COVID-19, enrolled during active disease. CDR3 protein: CASSYTKNTEAFF. The CDR3 DNA is TGTGCCAGCAGTTATACAAAGAACACTGAAGCTTTCTTT.